This T cell receptor (beta chain) was obtained from a study of T cells after yellow fever vaccination. Across the whole study: Where fractions had low cell numbers, libraries were prepared from them with the SMART-Seq v4 Ultra Low Input RNA kit.

The CDR3 is 15 amino acids. Per the germline V gene, CDR1 is MNHEY and CDR2 is SVGAGI. V was cut by 4 bases and J by 1 base, with 11 bases left in between. 5'RACE template switching generated TCR cDNA, adding a universal primer site and UMIs. TCRdb processed the 5' RACE reads anew with MiXCR; each CDR3 protein has one entry. The sample has roughly 330,000 distinct CDR3 sequences, approximately 7% seen once; the top ten hold roughly a sixth. Here the sequenced sample was PBMCs, taken 35 to 50 days after the first yellow fever vaccination. The sequence was collected from a young man who received the YFV17D yellow fever vaccine. The chain combines TRBV6-5 with TRBJ1-5; D remains unclear. The CDR3 reads CASSSYGGSNQPQHF. Written as DNA, the CDR3 is TGTGCCAGCAGTTCTTACGGCGGGAGCAATCAGCCCCAGCATTTT.